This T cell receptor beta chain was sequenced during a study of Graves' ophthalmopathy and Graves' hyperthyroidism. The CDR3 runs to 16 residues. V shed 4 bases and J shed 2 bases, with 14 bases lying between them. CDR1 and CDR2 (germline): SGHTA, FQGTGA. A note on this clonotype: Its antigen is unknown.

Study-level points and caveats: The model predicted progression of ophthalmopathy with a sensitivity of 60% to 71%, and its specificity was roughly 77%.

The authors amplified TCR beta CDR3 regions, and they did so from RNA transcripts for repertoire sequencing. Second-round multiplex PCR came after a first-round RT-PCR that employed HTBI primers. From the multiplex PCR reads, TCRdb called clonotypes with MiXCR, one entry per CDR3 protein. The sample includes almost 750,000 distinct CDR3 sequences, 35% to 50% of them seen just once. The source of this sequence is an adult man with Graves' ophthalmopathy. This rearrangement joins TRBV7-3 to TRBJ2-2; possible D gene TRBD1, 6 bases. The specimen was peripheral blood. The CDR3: CASSSTDRINTGELFF. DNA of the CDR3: TGTGCCAGCAGCTCCACCGACAGGATTAACACCGGGGAGCTGTTTTTT.